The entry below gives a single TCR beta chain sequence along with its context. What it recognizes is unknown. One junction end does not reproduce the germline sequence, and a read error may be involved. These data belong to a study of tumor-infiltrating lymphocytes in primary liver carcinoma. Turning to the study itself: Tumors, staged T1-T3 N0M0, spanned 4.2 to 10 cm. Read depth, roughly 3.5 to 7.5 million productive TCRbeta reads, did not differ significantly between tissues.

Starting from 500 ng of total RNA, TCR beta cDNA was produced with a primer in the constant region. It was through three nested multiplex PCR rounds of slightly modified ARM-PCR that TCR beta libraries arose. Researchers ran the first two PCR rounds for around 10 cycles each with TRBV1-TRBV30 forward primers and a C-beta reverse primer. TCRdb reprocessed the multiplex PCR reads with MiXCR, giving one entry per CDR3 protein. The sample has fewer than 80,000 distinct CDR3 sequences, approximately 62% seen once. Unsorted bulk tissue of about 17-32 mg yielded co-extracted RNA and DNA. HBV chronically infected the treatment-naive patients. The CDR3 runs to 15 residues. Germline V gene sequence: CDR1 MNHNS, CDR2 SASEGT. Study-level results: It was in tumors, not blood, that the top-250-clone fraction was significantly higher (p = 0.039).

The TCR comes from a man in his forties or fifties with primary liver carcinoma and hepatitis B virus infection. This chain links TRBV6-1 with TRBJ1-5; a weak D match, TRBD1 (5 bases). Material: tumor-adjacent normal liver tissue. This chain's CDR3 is CASSVTGAFIQLQHF. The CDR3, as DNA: TGTGCCAGCAGTGTCACTGGGGCCTTCATTCAGCTCCAGCATTTT.